One T cell receptor beta chain is described in this entry. What antigen it recognizes has not been identified. A junction boundary mismatches the germline segment, possibly from a read error. The data are from a study of neurological immune-mediated disorders (dated by TCRdb to the late 2010s). Regarding the complete study: Peripheral blood TCR-beta repertoires from HTLV-I-associated myelopathy (HAM/TSP) patients, multiple sclerosis patients and healthy controls were compared by UMI-based sequencing. The 106 TCR-beta libraries covered PBMC samples along with longitudinal samples, technical triplicates, and paired sorted CD4+ and CD8+ T-cell subsets. The cohort was made up of some 70 subjects, consisting of roughly 14 HAM/TSP patients, about 34 multiple sclerosis patients and about 20 healthy controls. The study at large found these results: No identical CDR3 amino acid sequences were found to be shared among expanded clones across subjects, suggesting that TCR-beta repertoires were private in all groups. The highest TCR clonal expansion was observed in HAM/TSP patients, whereas the lowest was observed in MS patients, even when compared with healthy controls.

CDR1 and CDR2 (SSHAT, FNYEAQ) derive from the germline V gene (reference sequence). The CDR3 runs 15 amino acids, cysteine and phenylalanine included. The entry retains the CDR3 DNA only, 45 bases that are in frame from base 1. Blood bank volunteers in Maryland, USA served as the healthy controls. Unsorted PBMC libraries were generated from 2 million PBMCs stored in RNAlater at -80 °C until RNA extraction. Peripheral blood underwent Ficoll-Hypaque density gradient centrifugation to isolate PBMCs, which were then cryopreserved in liquid nitrogen. To synthesize cDNA, template-switch 5'RACE was performed with a primer carrying a 10-nucleotide random unique molecular identifier so that each TCR transcript was tagged. Each sequencing run produced over 200 million TCR-beta sequences covering 15-18 subjects. The RNeasy kit was used to extract total RNA. TCR-beta VDJ regions were amplified with primers for the TCR constant region and the 5'RACE anchor, using the KAPA Real-time Library Amplification kit. Sample indexes and Illumina adaptors were added in a first PCR, after which library yield was increased in a second PCR. After purification with Ampure beads, the TCR product of roughly 650 bp was size-selected on a 2% E-gel SizeSelection system. Before pooling, library quality was assessed on a Bioanalyzer, concentration was determined with Qubit, and library quantification was performed with the Kapa Library Quantification kit. Libraries were sequenced paired-end 2 x 150 bp on an Illumina HiSeq 2500. To increase sequence diversity, about 25-31% phiX was spiked into each library pool. The source study handled its data this way. The UMI-based MiGEC pipeline processed quality-filtered reads and removed over 80% of raw TCR sequences during error correction. IMGT germline references were used for alignment of VDJ genes, and clonotypes were defined by a unique CDR3 amino acid sequence together with V-J genes. Clonal expansion, Shannon diversity and CDR3 relatedness (CalcPairwiseDistances, ClusterSamples) were evaluated with VDJtools, and phylogenetic trees were built with CLCbio workbench. Expanded clones were defined as having at least 8 unique UMIs, based on coefficient-of-variation modelling across technical triplicates. TCRdb's own reprocessing of the public reads used fastp at Q25 and MiXCR and kept productive beta chains. Records with the same CDR3 protein are collapsed into one entry carrying the most frequent genes and DNA. The V and J calls were not made by the authors but by TCRdb's processing. This sample is represented by about 43,000 distinct CDR3 sequences; approximately 12% of them were singletons. The ten largest clones add up to around 1.3% of the sample.

The sequenced sample was PBMCs. The receptor's source is a female donor in good health. Recombination linked TRBV7-7 to TRBJ2-1, with 11 bases in between that match TRBD2. The sequence in DNA is TGTGCTAGCAGCTCCGGGACTAGCGGCTACAATGAGCAGTTCTTC. The resulting protein is CASSSGTSGYNEQFF.